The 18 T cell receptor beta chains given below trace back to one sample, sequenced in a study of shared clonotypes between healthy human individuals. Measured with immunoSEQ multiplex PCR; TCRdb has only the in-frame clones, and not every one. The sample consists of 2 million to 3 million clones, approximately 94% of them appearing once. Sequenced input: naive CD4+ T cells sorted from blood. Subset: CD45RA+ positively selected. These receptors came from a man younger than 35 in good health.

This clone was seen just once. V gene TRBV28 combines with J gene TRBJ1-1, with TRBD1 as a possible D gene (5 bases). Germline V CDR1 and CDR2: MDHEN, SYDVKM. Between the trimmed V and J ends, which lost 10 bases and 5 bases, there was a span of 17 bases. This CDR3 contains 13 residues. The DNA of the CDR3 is TGTGCCACCCAAACGGGGGTCCCGACTGAAGCTTTCTTT. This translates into CATQTGVPTEAFF. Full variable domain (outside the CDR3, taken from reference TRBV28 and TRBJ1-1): DVKVTQSSRYLVKRTGEKVFLECVQDMDHENMFWYRQDPGLGLRLIYFSYDVKMKEKGDIPEGYSVSREKKERFSLILESASTNQTSMYLCATQTGVPTEAFFGQGTRLTVV.

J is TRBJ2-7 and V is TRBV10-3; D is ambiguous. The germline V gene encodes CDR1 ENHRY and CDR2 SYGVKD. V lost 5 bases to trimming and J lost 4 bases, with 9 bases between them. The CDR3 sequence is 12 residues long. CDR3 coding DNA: TGTGCCATCAGTAATAAGGAATACGAGCAGTACTTC. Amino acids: CAISNKEYEQYF.

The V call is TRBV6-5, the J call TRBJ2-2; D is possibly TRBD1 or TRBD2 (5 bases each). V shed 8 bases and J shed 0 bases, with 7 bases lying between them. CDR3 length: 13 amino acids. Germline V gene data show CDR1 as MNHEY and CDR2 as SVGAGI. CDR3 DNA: TGTGCCAGCGTGGGGGCGAACACCGGGGAGCTGTTTTTT. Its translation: CASVGANTGELFF.

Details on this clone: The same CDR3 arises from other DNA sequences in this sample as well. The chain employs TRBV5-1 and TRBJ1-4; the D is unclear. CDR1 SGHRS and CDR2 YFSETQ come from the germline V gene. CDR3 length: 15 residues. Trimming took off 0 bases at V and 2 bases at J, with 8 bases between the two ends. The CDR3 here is CASSLALGTNEKLFF. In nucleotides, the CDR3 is TGCGCCAGCAGCTTGGCCTTAGGGACTAATGAAAAACTGTTTTTT.

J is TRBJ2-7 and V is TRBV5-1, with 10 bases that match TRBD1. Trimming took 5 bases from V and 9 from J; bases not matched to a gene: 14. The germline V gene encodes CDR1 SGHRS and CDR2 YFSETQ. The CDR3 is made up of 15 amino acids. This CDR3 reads CASRAAGTGVVGQYF. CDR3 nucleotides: TGCGCCAGCAGGGCGGCCGGGACAGGGGTGGTTGGGCAGTACTTC.

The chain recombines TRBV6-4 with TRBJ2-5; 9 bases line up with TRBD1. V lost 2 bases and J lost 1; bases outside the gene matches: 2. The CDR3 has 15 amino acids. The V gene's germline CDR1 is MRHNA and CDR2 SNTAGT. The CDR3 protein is CASSDGGQGQETQYF. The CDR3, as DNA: TGTGCCAGCAGTGACGGGGGACAGGGCCAAGAGACCCAGTACTTC.

The CDR3 is CASSMEGGILSTDTQYF. The CDR3 nucleotides are TGTGCCAGTAGTATGGAAGGTGGGATTCTGAGCACAGATACGCAGTATTTT. J is TRBJ2-3 and V is TRBV19; D is unclear. Germline CDR1 is LNHDA and CDR2 is SQIVND (reference sequence). Deletions cut 3 bases from V and 0 bases from J, with 16 bases between. This CDR3 region has 17 residues.

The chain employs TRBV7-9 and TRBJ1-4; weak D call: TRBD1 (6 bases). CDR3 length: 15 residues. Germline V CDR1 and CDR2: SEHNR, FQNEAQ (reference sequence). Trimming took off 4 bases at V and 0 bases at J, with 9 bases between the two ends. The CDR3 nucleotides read TGTGCCAGCAGCTCACAGGGTTCAACTAATGAAAAACTGTTTTTT. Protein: CASSSQGSTNEKLFF.

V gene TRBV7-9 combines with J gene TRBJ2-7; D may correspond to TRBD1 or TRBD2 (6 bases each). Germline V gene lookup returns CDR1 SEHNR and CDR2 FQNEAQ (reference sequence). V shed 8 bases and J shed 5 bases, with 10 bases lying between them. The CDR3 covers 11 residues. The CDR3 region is CASQRGDEQYF. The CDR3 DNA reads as TGTGCCAGCCAGAGGGGGGACGAGCAGTACTTC.

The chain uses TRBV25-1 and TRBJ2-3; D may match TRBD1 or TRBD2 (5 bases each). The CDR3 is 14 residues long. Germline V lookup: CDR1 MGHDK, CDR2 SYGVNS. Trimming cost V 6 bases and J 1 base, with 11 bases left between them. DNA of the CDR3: TGTGCCAGCAGCAATAGGGGAGGCACAGATACGCAGTATTTT. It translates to CASSNRGGTDTQYF.

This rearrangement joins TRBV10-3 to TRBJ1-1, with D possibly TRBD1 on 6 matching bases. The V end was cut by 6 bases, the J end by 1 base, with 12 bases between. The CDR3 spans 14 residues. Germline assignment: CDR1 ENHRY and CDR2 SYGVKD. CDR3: CAISPGHPNTEAFF. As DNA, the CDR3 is TGTGCCATCAGCCCGGGACACCCGAACACTGAAGCTTTCTTT.

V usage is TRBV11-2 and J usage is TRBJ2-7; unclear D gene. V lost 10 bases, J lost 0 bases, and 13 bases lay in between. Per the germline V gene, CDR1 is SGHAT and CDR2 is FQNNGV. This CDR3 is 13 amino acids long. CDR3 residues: CATRPSGSYEQYF. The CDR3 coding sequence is TGTGCCACTAGACCCTCCGGCTCCTACGAGCAGTACTTC. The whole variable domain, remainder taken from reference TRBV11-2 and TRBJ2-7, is EAGVAQSPRYKIIEKRQSVAFWCNPISGHATLYWYQQILGQGPKLLIQFQNNGVVDDSQLPKDRFSAERLKGVDSTLKIQPAKLEDSAVYLCATRPSGSYEQYFGPGTRLTVT.

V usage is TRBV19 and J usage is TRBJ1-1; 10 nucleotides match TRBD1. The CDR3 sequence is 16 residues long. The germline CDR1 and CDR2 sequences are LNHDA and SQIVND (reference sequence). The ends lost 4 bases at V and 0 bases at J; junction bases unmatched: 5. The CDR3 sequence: CASSRGQGVLNTEAFF. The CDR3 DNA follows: TGTGCCAGTAGTAGAGGACAGGGGGTATTGAACACTGAAGCTTTCTTT.

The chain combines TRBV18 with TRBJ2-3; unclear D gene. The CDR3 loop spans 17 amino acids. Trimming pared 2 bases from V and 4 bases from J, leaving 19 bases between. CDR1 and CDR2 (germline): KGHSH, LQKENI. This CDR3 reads CASSPIDEQPRADTQYF. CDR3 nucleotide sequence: TGTGCCAGCTCACCAATCGATGAACAGCCTCGCGCAGATACGCAGTATTTT.

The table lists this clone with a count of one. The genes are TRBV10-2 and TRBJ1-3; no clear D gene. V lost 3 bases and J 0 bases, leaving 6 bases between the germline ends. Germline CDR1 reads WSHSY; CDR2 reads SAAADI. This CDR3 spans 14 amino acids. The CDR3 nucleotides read TGCGCCAGCAGTGATTGGTTCTCTGGAAACACCATATATTTT. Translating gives CASSDWFSGNTIYF.

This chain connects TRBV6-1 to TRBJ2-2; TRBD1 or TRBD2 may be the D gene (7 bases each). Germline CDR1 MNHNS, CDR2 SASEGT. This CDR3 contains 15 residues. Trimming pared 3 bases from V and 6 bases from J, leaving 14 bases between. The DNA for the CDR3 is TGTGCCAGCAGTGACCAGGGGGGGGTCGCCGGGGAGCTGTTTTTT. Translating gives CASSDQGGVAGELFF.

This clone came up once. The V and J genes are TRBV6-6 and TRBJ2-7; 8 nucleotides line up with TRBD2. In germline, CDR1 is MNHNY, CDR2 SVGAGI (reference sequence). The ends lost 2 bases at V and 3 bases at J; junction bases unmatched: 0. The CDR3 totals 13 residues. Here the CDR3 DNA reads TGTGCCAGCAGTTACCGGGAGGGCTACGAGCAGTACTTC. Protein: CASSYREGYEQYF.

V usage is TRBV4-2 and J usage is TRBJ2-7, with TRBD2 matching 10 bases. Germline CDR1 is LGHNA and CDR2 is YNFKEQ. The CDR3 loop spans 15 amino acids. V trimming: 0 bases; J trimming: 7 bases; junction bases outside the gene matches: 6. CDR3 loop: CASSQEASGGGEQYF. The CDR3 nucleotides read TGTGCCAGCAGCCAAGAGGCTAGCGGGGGCGGAGAGCAGTACTTC.